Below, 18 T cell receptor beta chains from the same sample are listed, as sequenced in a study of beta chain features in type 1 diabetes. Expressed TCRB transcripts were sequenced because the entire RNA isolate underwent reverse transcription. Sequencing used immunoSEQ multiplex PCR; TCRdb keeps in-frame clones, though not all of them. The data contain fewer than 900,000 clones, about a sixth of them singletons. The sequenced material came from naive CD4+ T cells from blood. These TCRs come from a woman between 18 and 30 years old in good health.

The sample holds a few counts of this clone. The DNA of the CDR3 is TGTGCCAGCAGTGCAAGTCCTTACAATGAGCAGTTCTTC. Translating it yields CASSASPYNEQFF. V usage is TRBV2 and J usage is TRBJ2-1; D gene uncertain. Germline CDR1 reads SNHLY; CDR2 reads FYNNEI. Trimming removed 4 bases from V and 4 bases from J, with 8 bases in between. The CDR3 runs to 13 residues. Complete variable domain (other parts from reference TRBV2 and TRBJ2-1): EPEVTQTPSHQVTQMGQEVILRCVPISNHLYFYWYRQILGQKVEFLVSFYNNEISEKSEIFDDQFSVERPDGSNFTLKIRSTKLEDSAMYFCASSASPYNEQFFGPGTRLTVL.

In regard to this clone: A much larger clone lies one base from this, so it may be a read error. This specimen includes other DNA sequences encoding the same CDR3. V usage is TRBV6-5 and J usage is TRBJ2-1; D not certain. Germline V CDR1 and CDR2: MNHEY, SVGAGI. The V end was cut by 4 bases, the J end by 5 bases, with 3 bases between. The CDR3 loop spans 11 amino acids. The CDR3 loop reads CASSLNNEQFF. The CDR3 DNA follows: TGTGCCAGCAGTTTAAACAATGAGCAGTTCTTC.

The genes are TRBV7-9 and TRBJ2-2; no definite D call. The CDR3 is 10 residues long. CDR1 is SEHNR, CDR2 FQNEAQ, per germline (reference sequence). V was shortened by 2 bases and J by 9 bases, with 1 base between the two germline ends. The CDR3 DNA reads TGTGCCAGCAGCTTAAGGGAGCTGTTTTTT. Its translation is CASSLRELFF.

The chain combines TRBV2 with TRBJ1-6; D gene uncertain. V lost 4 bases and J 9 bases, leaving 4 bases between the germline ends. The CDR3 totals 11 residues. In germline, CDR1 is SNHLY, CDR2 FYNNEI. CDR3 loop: CASSGASPLHF. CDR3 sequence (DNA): TGTGCCAGCAGTGGAGCTTCACCCCTCCACTTT.

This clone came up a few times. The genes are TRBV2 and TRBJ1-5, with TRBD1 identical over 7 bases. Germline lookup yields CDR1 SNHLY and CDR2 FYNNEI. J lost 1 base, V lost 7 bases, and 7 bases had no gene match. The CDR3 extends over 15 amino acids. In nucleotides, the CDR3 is TGTGCCAGCACTGGACAGGTTGGGAGCAATCAGCCCCAGCATTTT. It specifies CASTGQVGSNQPQHF.

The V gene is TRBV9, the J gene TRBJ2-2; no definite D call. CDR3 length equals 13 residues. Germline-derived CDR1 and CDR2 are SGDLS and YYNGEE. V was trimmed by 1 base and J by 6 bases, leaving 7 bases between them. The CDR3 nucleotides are TGTGCCAGCAGCGTAATTATGGCCGGGGAGCTGTTTTTT. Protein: CASSVIMAGELFF.

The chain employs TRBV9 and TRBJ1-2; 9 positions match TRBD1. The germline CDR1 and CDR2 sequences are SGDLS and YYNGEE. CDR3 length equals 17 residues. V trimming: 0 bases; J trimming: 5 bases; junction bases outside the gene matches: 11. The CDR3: CASSVDGVGDREYGYTF. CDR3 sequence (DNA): TGTGCCAGCAGCGTAGATGGTGTTGGGGACAGGGAGTATGGCTACACCTTC.

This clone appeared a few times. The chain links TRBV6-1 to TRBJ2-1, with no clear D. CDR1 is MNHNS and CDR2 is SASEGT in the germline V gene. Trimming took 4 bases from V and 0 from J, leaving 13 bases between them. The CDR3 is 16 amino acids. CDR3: CASSGLTSSSYNEQFF. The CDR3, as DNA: TGTGCCAGCAGTGGATTGACCTCGAGCTCCTACAATGAGCAGTTCTTC.

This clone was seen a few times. The CDR3 loop is CASSPVDYQETQYF. In nucleotides, the CDR3 is TGTGCCAGCTCACCAGTGGACTACCAAGAGACCCAGTACTTC. This rearrangement joins TRBV18 to TRBJ2-5, with TRBD2 as a possible D gene (5 bases). Germline V gene data show CDR1 as KGHSH and CDR2 as LQKENI. The CDR3 extends over 14 amino acids. Trimming shortened V by 2 bases and J by 0 bases, and 7 bases separated the two germline ends.

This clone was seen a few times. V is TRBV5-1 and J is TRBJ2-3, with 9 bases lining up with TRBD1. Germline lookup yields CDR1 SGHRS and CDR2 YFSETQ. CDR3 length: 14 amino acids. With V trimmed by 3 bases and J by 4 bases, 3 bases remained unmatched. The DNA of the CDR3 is TGCGCCAGCAGCTGGGACAGGGTCCCAGATACGCAGTATTTT. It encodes CASSWDRVPDTQYF.

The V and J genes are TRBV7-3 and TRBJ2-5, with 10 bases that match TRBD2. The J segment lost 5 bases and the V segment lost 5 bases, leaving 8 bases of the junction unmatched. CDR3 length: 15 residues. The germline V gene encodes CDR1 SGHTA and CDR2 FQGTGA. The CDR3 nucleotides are TGTGCCAGCAGCCCGCTAGCGGGAGTGCGGGAGACCCAGTACTTC. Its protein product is CASSPLAGVRETQYF.

This chain's CDR3 is CASSQDHLGNTEAFF. DNA of the CDR3: TGTGCCAGCAGCCAAGATCATCTGGGGAACACTGAAGCTTTCTTT. The chain links TRBV4-2 to TRBJ1-1; unclear D gene. The germline V gene encodes CDR1 LGHNA and CDR2 YNFKEQ. The CDR3 contains 15 residues. Trimming removed 0 bases at V and 1 base at J, with 9 bases between.

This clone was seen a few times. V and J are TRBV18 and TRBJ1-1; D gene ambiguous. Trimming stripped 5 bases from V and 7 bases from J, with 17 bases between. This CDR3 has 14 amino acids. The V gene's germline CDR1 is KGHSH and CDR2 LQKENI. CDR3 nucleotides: TGTGCCAGCTCATTAGCGGTGGCCCAAAATGAAGCTTTCTTT. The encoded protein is CASSLAVAQNEAFF.

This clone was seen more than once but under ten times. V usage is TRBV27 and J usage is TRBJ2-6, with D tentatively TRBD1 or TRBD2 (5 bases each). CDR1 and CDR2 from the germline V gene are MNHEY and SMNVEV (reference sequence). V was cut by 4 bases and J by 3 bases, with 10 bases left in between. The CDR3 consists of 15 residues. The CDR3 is CASSSRGIGANVLTF. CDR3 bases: TGTGCCAGCAGTTCGAGGGGTATTGGGGCCAACGTCCTGACTTTC. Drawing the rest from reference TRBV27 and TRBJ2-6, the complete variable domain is EAQVTQNPRYLITVTGKKLTVTCSQNMNHEYMSWYRQDPGLGLRQIYYSMNVEVTDKGDVPEGYKVSRKEKRNFPLILESPSPNQTSLYFCASSSRGIGANVLTFGAGSRLTVL.

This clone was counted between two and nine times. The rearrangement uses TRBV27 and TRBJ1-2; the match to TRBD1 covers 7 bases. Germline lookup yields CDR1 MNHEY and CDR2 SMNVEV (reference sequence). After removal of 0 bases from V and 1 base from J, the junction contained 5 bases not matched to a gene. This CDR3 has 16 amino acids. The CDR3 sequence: CASSLSTTGINYGYTF. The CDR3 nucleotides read TGTGCCAGCAGTTTATCAACGACAGGGATTAACTATGGCTACACCTTC.

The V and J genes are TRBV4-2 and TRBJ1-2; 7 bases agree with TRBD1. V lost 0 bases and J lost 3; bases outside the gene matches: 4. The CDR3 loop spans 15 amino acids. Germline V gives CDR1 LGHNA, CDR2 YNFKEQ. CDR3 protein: CASSQDQGQYYGYTF. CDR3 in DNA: TGTGCCAGCAGCCAAGATCAGGGACAGTACTATGGCTACACCTTC.

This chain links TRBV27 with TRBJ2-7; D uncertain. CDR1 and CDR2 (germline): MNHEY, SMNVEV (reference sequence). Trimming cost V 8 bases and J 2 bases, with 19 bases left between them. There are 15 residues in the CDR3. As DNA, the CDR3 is TGTGCCAGCGGATTCCCGGGCATAAACCCCTACGAGCAGTACTTC. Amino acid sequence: CASGFPGINPYEQYF.

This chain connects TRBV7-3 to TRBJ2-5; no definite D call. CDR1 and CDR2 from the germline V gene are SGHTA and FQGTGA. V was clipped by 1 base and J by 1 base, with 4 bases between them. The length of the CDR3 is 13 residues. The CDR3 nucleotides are TGTGCCAGCAGCTTAAGTCCCCAAGAGACCCAGTACTTC. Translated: CASSLSPQETQYF.